This entry describes one T cell receptor beta chain. The data were taken from a study of blood T cell repertoires in COVID-19. Methods used by the authors: From reference gene primer amplification, estimates of nucleated cell counts were derived. Only in-frame clones appear in the TCRdb table, and some are missing; sequencing was by immunoSEQ multiplex PCR. V and J calls and clone size are those listed in that table; D and trimming were worked out from the DNA. Of hundreds of thousands of clones in the sample, 87% are singletons; the top ten hold under 6.5%. What was sequenced was PBMCs or T cells enriched from blood (not recorded which). This sequence was found in a woman younger than 45 with acute COVID-19.

Written as DNA, the CDR3 is TGTGCCAGCAGCTCACCGACGACATTAGCCAAAAACATTCAGTACTTC. Encoded protein: CASSSPTTLAKNIQYF. V usage is TRBV5-4 and J usage is TRBJ2-4, with unresolved D. This CDR3 spans 16 amino acids. Trimming pared 3 bases from V and 0 bases from J, leaving 13 bases between. Germline-derived CDR1 and CDR2 are SGHNT and YYREEE (reference sequence).